This T cell receptor (beta chain) is drawn from a study of T-cell memory formation after mild COVID-19. Study information: Clustering of TCRs was largely donor specific. General observations from the study: A subset of responding clones appeared in pre-infection memory, suggesting cross-reactive memory joined. Clones contracting over day 15 to 85 were CD4/CD8 balanced, with later expanders leaning CD4+. Clones which contracted sat mainly in CM and EM if CD4+, and in EMRA if CD8+.

Concerning this clonotype itself: Its cognate antigen is unknown. One end of the junction does not line up with germline, which may come from a read error.

Using its own MiXCR run on the 5' RACE reads, TCRdb lists one record per CDR3 protein. Among about 610,000 distinct CDR3 sequences listed, around 16% were seen once. The CDR3 is 13 residues long. Germline V CDR1 and CDR2: SSHAT, FNYEAQ (reference sequence). Sequenced sample: PBMCs or a T cell subset sorted from them (not recorded which). This rearrangement joins TRBV7-7 to TRBJ2-5; no clear D. This TCR was sampled from an adult woman who had mild COVID-19 (a few samples of this study predate the infection). Cell type and time point are not known. CDR3 DNA: TGTGCTAGCAGCCATGGGGAACTAGAGACCCAGTACTTC. This gives the protein CASSHGELETQYF.